What follows is one TCR beta chain and its context. Its antigen is unidentified. V was clipped by 3 bases and J by 8 bases, with 14 bases between them. The CDR3 extends over 15 amino acids. CDR1 and CDR2 (germline): MGHDK, SYGVNS. The data are from a study of identical twins. TCRdb re-called the 5' RACE reads with MiXCR, one entry per CDR3 protein. There are around 680,000 distinct CDR3 sequences in the sample; 8.5% to 9% occur only once, and around 0.95% lies in the top ten. The study's findings and limits: The authors noted that invariant MAIT and iNKT cells could partly confound zero-insertion analyses.

This sample also belongs to another study, concerning yellow fever vaccine responses in identical twins.

The chain uses TRBV25-1 and TRBJ1-6; a possible D gene is TRBD1 (5 bases). This sequence originates from a woman under 30 in good health. The source material was PBMCs. In nucleotides, the CDR3 is TGTGCCAGCAGTGAGCCGGGACGAGCGGATTCACCCCTCCACTTT. Its protein is CASSEPGRADSPLHF.